The clone carrying this T cell receptor (beta chain) was observed a few times. Its specificity is not known. TCRdb re-called the RT-PCR reads through MiXCR, storing one row per CDR3 protein. The sample records over 400,000 distinct CDR3 sequences, 10% to 15% being singletons. The data were obtained in a study of response to subunit inactivated influenza vaccine. Overall study findings and caveats: Each seasonal influenza vaccination, the authors suggested, recruits few new T cells.

The material sequenced was PBMCs from blood, taken 45 days after vaccination. The TCR was taken from a man aged 50-60 years who received an inactivated influenza vaccine.

Here the CDR3 reads CASSDGDRGRVSSYNEQFF. For the CDR3, the DNA is TGTGCCAGCAGCGATGGGGACAGGGGGCGGGTGAGCTCCTACAATGAGCAGTTCTTC. The chain carries TRBV9 and TRBJ2-1; 12 nucleotides align to TRBD1. Per the germline V gene, CDR1 is SGDLS and CDR2 is YYNGEE. J gave up 0 bases and V 3 bases, and 10 bases lay outside the gene matches. The CDR3 runs to 19 residues.